The subject of this entry is one TCR beta chain. No antigen is known for it. Donors were healthy HIV-negative adults without recent acute infections or vaccinations. This entry belongs to a study of shared clonotypes between healthy human individuals. Across the whole study: Each donor's CD4 naive and CD4 memory cells filled three plates apiece, CD8 naive two, and CD8 memory one.

Whole-study results and caveats: Lower generation probabilities were found for non-shared clonotypes than for those shared by all four donors.

Each sorted subset replicate got 200 ng genomic DNA, tens of thousands of genomes. Sequenced by immunoSEQ multiplex PCR; TCRdb stores in-frame clones only, minus some. The sample holds around 1.1 million clones, 70% to 80% seen once. The sequenced sample consisted of memory CD4+ T cells from PBMCs. Subset of the sample: CD45RA-negative fraction. The receptor comes from a man aged 18 to 29 in good health. Some clones in this sample may be carry-over from other donors' samples.

The CDR3 is CASSYIGGQPQHF. The CDR3 bases are TGTGCCAGCAGCTACATAGGGGGCCAGCCCCAGCATTTT. The gene calls are TRBV7-9 and TRBJ1-5, with 7 positions matching TRBD1. V was pared by 4 bases and J by 7 bases, with 4 bases of the junction left unmatched. The CDR3 loop spans 13 amino acids. Germline V gives CDR1 SEHNR, CDR2 FQNEAQ (reference sequence).